This T cell receptor beta chain was observed in a study of cytomegalovirus exposure and HLA in healthy donors. Per the germline V gene, CDR1 is DFQATT and CDR2 is SNEGSKA (reference sequence). CDR3 length: 11 residues. PCR employed 60 Vbeta and 13 Jbeta primers. TCRdb keeps only in-frame clones here, not all; method: immunoSEQ multiplex PCR. This sample has fewer than 250,000 clones, with around 80% found just once. The rearrangement joins TRBV20-1 to TRBJ1-1; no clear D. The origin of this receptor is a girl aged 2 to 10 in good health and CMV-seronegative. Sequencing was done on a sample of PBMCs. The CDR3 loop is CSPGGNTEAFF. The CDR3 region has the DNA TGCAGCCCAGGAGGGAACACTGAAGCTTTCTTT.